The source of this T cell receptor beta chain is a study of blood T cell repertoires in COVID-19. In the original analysis: The authors estimated nucleated cell counts from reference gene primer amplification. Using immunoSEQ multiplex PCR, the repertoire was profiled, and TCRdb retains in-frame clones only, with some absent. Clone size and the V and J calls come from that table; the DNA yielded D and trimming. The table includes 80,000 to 100,000 clones, 80% detected once. V was clipped by 4 bases and J by 6 bases; unmatched bases: 5. Germline V gives CDR1 SQVTM, CDR2 ANQGSEA. CDR3 length: 13 residues. This clone showed up just once.

The rearrangement uses TRBV29-1 and TRBJ2-1, with 8 bases that match TRBD1. The sample consisted of peripheral blood. The clonotype originates from an elderly woman with active or convalescent COVID-19. CDR3 amino acids: CSVGTGLLNEQFF. CDR3 in DNA: TGCAGCGTTGGGACAGGGTTACTCAATGAGCAGTTCTTC.